This is a list of T cell receptor beta chains from one sample in a study of blood T cells in healthy people across ages. Each CDR3 protein is one row after TCRdb ran MiXCR on the 5' RACE reads. The sample has around 620,000 distinct CDR3 sequences; 25% to 30% are singletons. Sequenced sample: blood. The receptor source for this set is an older woman in good health. Both conserved end residues are part of each CDR3. D genes are given only for firm matches. Rows may omit the clone size; those that give it use once, few, many or a size class.

clone_size j_call v_call d_call cdr3_nt cdr3_aa
. TRBJ2-3 TRBV5-1 . TGCGCCAGCAGCTTGGCGGGTTTTAGTAGCACAGATACGCAGTATTTT CASSLAGFSSTDTQYF
. TRBJ1-1 TRBV3-1 . TGTGCCAGCAGCCTTCATAGGGACGGGAACACTGAAGCTTTCTTT CASSLHRDGNTEAFF
. TRBJ1-2 TRBV7-2 TRBD1 TGTGCCAGCAGCTATAGCCCAGGGGGCGCTTTGTATGGCTACACCTTC CASSYSPGGALYGYTF
few TRBJ2-6 TRBV20-1 . TGCAGTGCTAGAGACGGCGATAGATGGGGAACTGGGGCCAACGTCCTGACTTTC CSARDGDRWGTGANVLTF
. TRBJ1-2 TRBV20-1 TRBD1 TGCAGTGCTAGGAGGACAGGGGGCCGAACTGTTAACTATGGCTACACCTTC CSARRTGGRTVNYGYTF
few TRBJ2-5 TRBV7-8 . TGTGCCAGCAGCTTTTATAGCAGGGGGACCCAGTACTTC CASSFYSRGTQYF
. TRBJ2-1 TRBV15 . TGTGCCACCAGCAGAGATCAATTCAATGAGCAGTTCTTC CATSRDQFNEQFF
few TRBJ2-1 TRBV20-1 TRBD2 TGCAGTGCTAGAGATCCCTCGACTAGCCCGGATGAGCAGTTCTTC CSARDPSTSPDEQFF
few TRBJ2-3 TRBV29-1 . TGCAGCGTTGAAGAAATGGTTAGAACAGATACGCAGTATTTT CSVEEMVRTDTQYF
few TRBJ2-2 TRBV12-3/TRBV12-4 TRBD1 TGTGCCGTGGGGGATTCCGGGACAGGGACCGGGGAGCTGTTTTTT CAVGDSGTGTGELFF
few TRBJ1-2 TRBV29-1 . TGCAGCGTAGCGGGGGATCCTAACTATGGCTACACCTTC CSVAGDPNYGYTF